This TCR beta chain derives from a study of cytomegalovirus exposure and HLA in healthy donors. Study-wide results and caveats: In a later analysis, DRB1 alleles had the most associated TCRs; HLA-C alleles the fewest.

On this clone: Its antigen is not known.

This CDR3 contains 12 residues. V lost 7 bases to trimming and J lost 0 bases, with 7 bases between them. Germline V CDR1 and CDR2: MNHNY, SVGAGI (reference sequence). A multiplex PCR was run with 60 Vbeta primers and 13 Jbeta primers. Generated by immunoSEQ multiplex PCR, the TCRdb table keeps only in-frame clones and is missing some. This table has about 250,000 clones, under 80% appearing once. The chain joins TRBV6-6 to TRBJ2-7, with D possibly TRBD2 on 5 matching bases. Material for sequencing was PBMCs. The receptor was isolated from a female donor in good health and CMV-seronegative. CDR3: CASTGSSYEQYF. The CDR3 region has the DNA TGTGCCAGCACGGGGAGCTCCTACGAGCAGTACTTC.